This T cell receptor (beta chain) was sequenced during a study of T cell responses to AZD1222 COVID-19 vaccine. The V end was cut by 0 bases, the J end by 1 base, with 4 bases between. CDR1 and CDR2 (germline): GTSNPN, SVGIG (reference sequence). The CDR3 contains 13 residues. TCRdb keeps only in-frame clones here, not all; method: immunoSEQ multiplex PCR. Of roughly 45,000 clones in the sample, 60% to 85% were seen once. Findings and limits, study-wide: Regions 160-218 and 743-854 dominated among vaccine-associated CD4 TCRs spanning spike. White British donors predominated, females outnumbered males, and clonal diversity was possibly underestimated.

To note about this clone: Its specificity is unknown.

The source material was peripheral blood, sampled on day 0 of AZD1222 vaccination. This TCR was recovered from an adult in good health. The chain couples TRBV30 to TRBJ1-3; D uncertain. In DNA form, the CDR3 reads TGTGCCTGGAGTGTCGGGTCTGGAAACACCATATATTTT. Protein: CAWSVGSGNTIYF.